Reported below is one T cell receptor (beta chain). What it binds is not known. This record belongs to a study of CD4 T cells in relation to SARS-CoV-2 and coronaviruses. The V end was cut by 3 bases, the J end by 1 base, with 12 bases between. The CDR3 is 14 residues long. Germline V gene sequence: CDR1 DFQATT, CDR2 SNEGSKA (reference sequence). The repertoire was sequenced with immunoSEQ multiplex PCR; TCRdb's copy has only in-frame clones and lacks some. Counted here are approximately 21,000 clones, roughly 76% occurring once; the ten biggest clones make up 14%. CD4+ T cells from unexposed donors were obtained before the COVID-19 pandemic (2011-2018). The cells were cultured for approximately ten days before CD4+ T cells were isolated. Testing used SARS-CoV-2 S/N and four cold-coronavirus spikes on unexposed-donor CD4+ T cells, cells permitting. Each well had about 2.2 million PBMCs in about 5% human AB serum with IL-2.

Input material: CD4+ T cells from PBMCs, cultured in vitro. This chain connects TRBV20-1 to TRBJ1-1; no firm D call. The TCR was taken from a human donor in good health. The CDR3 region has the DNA TGCAGTGCTAGTGCCGGGGTTTGGAACACTGAAGCTTTCTTT. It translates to CSASAGVWNTEAFF.